Shown below are 10 T cell receptor beta chains from a single sample sequenced in a study of Graves' ophthalmopathy and Graves' hyperthyroidism. TCR beta CDR3 regions were amplified from RNA transcripts. After a first-round RT-PCR with HTBI primers, a second-round multiplex PCR was run. MiXCR, run by TCRdb on the multiplex PCR reads, gives a single entry per CDR3 protein. In the table there are roughly 400,000 distinct CDR3 sequences, about 16% of which are singletons. Sequences were obtained from peripheral blood. The receptors here all came from a woman aged 18-29 years with Graves' ophthalmopathy.

This clonotype was observed at least ten times. The chain uses TRBV29-1 and TRBJ1-1; 11 bases align to TRBD1. CDR1 is SQVTM and CDR2 is ANQGSEA in the germline V gene. This CDR3 has 12 amino acids. Trimming cost V 8 bases and J 5 bases; bases outside gene matches: 4. The chain's CDR3 is CSTGTGGTEAFF. The CDR3 DNA sequence: TGCAGCACCGGGACAGGGGGGACTGAAGCTTTCTTT.

This rearrangement joins TRBV12-5 to TRBJ2-7; 10 bases line up with TRBD1. Germline CDR1 LGHNT, CDR2 FRNRAP. This CDR3 has 13 amino acids. The ends lost 8 bases at V and 6 bases at J; junction bases unmatched: 7. DNA of the CDR3: TGTGCTAGTAGCGGACAGGGGGAGGTCGAGCAGTACTTC. Translation gives CASSGQGEVEQYF.

About this clonotype: The junction and the germline gene differ at one end; a read error may be behind it. The DNA for the CDR3 is TGTGCCGGCAGTGTAGGGGGGGATACCTACGAGCAGTACTTC. It translates to CAGSVGGDTYEQYF. The V gene is TRBV6-1, the J gene TRBJ2-7; possible D gene TRBD2, 7 bases. The CDR3 is made up of 14 amino acids. Germline V CDR1 and CDR2: MNHNS, SASEGT.

This clonotype was counted many times. This chain links TRBV28 with TRBJ1-5; D unclear. Looked up from germline, CDR1 is MDHEN and CDR2 is SYDVKM. The V gene lost 6 bases and the J gene lost 5 bases, with 20 bases spanning the gap. This CDR3 comprises 16 residues. As DNA, the CDR3 is TGTGCCAGCAGCCTCGTCGTCTGGGTAGGACATCAGCCCCAGCATTTT. Amino acid sequence: CASSLVVWVGHQPQHF.

This clonotype was counted ten times or more. This chain joins TRBV28 and TRBJ2-2, with 9 nucleotides matching TRBD1. CDR1 is MDHEN, CDR2 SYDVKM, per germline. The CDR3 covers 12 residues. CDR3 protein: CAGQGNTGELFF. Written as DNA, the CDR3 is TGTGCGGGACAGGGGAACACCGGGGAGCTGTTTTTT.

This clonotype came up many times. This chain joins TRBV19 and TRBJ2-7; 7 positions match TRBD1. The length of the CDR3 is 14 residues. V lost 5 bases, J lost 3 bases, and 7 bases stayed unmatched. The V gene's germline CDR1 is LNHDA and CDR2 SQIVND (reference sequence). In DNA form, the CDR3 reads TGTGCCAGTAGTCCCGGGACAGCCTACTACGAGCAGTACTTC. This translates into CASSPGTAYYEQYF.

In this sample, this clonotype turned up many times. This rearrangement joins TRBV19 to TRBJ2-7, with 8 bases fitting TRBD1. In germline, CDR1 is LNHDA, CDR2 SQIVND (reference sequence). V shed 3 bases, J shed 6 bases, and the junction held 22 bases outside the gene matches. There are 19 residues in the CDR3. CDR3 sequence: CASSMGLRQGPQKLCEQYF. DNA for the CDR3: TGTGCCAGTAGTATGGGGTTGAGACAGGGGCCCCAAAAGCTTTGCGAGCAGTACTTC.

This clonotype was seen repeatedly, ten times or more. V gene TRBV5-5 combines with J gene TRBJ1-1; D is ambiguous. Germline V gene sequence: CDR1 SGHKS, CDR2 YYEKEE (reference sequence). Trimming took 4 bases from V and 8 from J, leaving 9 bases between them. This CDR3 contains 11 residues. The CDR3 DNA sequence: TGTGCCAGCAGCCTGGACCGAGAAGCTTTCTTT. This gives the protein CASSLDREAFF.

This clonotype was detected ten times or more. V is TRBV20-1 and J is TRBJ1-3; D is unclear. This CDR3 contains 12 residues. With 7 bases removed from V and 3 bases from J, the gap between germline ends came to 10 bases. Germline V gives CDR1 DFQATT, CDR2 SNEGSKA (reference sequence). The CDR3 region has the DNA TGCAGTGTTTCCCGACTTGGAAACACCATATATTTT. Translating it yields CSVSRLGNTIYF.

This clonotype was counted at least ten times. The genes are TRBV12-3 or TRBV12-4 and TRBJ1-1; D unclear. This CDR3 has 12 amino acids. Trimming removed 6 bases from V and 7 bases from J, with 12 bases in between. DNA for the CDR3: TGTGCCAGCAGACTAGACGGCGGTGAAGCTTTCTTT. Protein sequence: CASRLDGGEAFF.